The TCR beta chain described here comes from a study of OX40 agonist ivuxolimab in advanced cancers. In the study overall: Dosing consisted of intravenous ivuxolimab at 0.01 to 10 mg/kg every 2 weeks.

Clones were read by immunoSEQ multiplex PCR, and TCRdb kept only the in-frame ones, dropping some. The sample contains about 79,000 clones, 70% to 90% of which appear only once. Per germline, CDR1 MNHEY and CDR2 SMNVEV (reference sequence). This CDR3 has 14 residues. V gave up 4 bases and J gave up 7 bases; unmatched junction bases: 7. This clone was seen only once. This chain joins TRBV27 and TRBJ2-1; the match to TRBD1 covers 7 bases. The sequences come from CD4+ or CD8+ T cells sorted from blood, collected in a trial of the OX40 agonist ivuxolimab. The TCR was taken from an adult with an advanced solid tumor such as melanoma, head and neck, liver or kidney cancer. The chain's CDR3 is CASSWTGPPNEQFF. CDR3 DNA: TGTGCCAGCAGTTGGACAGGTCCTCCTAATGAGCAGTTCTTC.